This is a list of T cell receptor beta chains from one sample in a study of chemoradiotherapy in HPV16-positive cancers. Clones were sequenced by immunoSEQ multiplex PCR, and TCRdb holds only the in-frame ones, with some missing. The sample consists of roughly 19,000 clones, about 86% of them appearing once. The material sequenced was blood, taken from a patient who underwent chemoradiotherapy. All receptors derive from a human donor with HPV-associated anogenital cancer. CDR3s include the opening cysteine and the closing phenylalanine or tryptophan. D genes are given only for firm matches. Size values are once, few and many counts, or a class for expanded clones, and some rows have none.

TRBD2,TRBV7-6,.,16,TRBJ2-1,CASSLRLAGFNNEQFF,TGTGCCAGCAGCTTAAGACTAGCGGGGTTCAACAATGAGCAGTTCTTC
TRBD1,TRBV6-5,.,15,TRBJ2-2,CASSPGQGEAGELFF,TGTGCCAGCAGTCCGGGACAGGGGGAGGCCGGGGAGCTGTTTTTT
TRBD2,TRBV19,.,16,TRBJ2-4,CASQPVTSGRRNIQYF,TGTGCCAGTCAGCCAGTAACTAGCGGGAGAAGGAACATTCAGTACTTC
.,TRBV19,.,12,TRBJ2-3,CASKGAADTQYF,TGTGCCAGTAAGGGAGCAGCAGATACGCAGTATTTT
.,TRBV5-1,.,15,TRBJ1-1,CASSTKGNPSTEAFF,TGCGCCAGCAGCACAAAGGGTAACCCGAGCACTGAAGCTTTCTTT
.,TRBV6-5,.,14,TRBJ1-1,CATLGRGWDTEAFF,TGTGCCACCCTTGGAAGGGGATGGGACACTGAAGCTTTCTTT
.,TRBV6-5,few,15,TRBJ1-3,CASRLTGTPGNTIYF,TGTGCCAGCAGGTTAACCGGGACACCTGGAAACACCATATATTTT
.,TRBV5-6,.,14,TRBJ2-3,CASSLVDPVDTQYF,TGTGCCAGCAGCTTGGTAGATCCCGTAGATACGCAGTATTTT
TRBD1,TRBV11-2,.,16,TRBJ1-4,CASSLTGTGATGKLFF,TGTGCCAGCAGCCTAACCGGGACAGGGGCCACCGGGAAACTGTTTTTT
.,TRBV19,.,17,TRBJ1-5,CASSLGEGTGVHQPQHF,TGTGCCAGCTCACTCGGCGAGGGGACTGGGGTTCATCAGCCCCAGCATTTT
TRBD1,TRBV7-8,.,15,TRBJ1-1,CASSLGRQGATEAFF,TGTGCCAGCAGCTTAGGTAGACAGGGGGCCACTGAAGCTTTCTTT
TRBD1,TRBV18,once,17,TRBJ2-3,CASSPLTGASSTDTQYF,TGTGCCAGCTCCCCGCTCACAGGGGCCTCTAGCACAGATACGCAGTATTTT
.,TRBV7-9,once,16,TRBJ2-2,CASSLGWRGNTGELFF,TGTGCCAGCAGCTTAGGATGGAGGGGTAACACCGGGGAGCTGTTTTTT
TRBD1,TRBV2,.,16,TRBJ1-5,CASSPYQQGFNQPQHF,TGTGCCAGCAGTCCTTATCAACAGGGGTTCAATCAGCCCCAGCATTTT
.,TRBV5-1,few,14,TRBJ1-3,CASSLDRVRNTIYF,TGCGCCAGCAGCTTGGACAGGGTTAGAAACACCATATATTTT
TRBD1,TRBV5-4,.,14,TRBJ1-2,CASSKGDRGEGYTF,TGTGCCAGCAGCAAAGGGGACAGGGGTGAAGGCTACACCTTC
.,TRBV5-1,once,16,TRBJ1-4,CASSLALGQGDEKLFF,TGCGCCAGCAGCTTAGCTCTCGGGCAGGGCGACGAAAAACTGTTTTTT
.,TRBV18,.,15,TRBJ1-2,CASSLMPDRTYGYTF,TGTGCCAGCTCACTTATGCCTGACAGGACCTATGGCTACACCTTC
.,TRBV5-8,.,14,TRBJ1-1,CASSLRGANTEAFF,TGTGCCAGCAGCTTGAGGGGGGCGAACACTGAAGCTTTCTTT